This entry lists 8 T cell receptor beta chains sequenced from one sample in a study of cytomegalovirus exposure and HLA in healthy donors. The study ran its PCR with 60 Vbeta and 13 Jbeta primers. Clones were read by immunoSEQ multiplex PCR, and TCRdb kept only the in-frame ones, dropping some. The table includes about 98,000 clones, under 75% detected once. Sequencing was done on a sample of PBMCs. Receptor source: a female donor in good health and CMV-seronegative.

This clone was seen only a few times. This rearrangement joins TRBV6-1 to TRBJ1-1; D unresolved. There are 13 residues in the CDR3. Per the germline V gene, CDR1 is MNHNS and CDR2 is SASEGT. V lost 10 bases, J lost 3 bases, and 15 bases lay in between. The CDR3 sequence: CATAERVDTEAFF. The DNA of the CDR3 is TGTGCCACCGCCGAACGGGTGGACACTGAAGCTTTCTTT.

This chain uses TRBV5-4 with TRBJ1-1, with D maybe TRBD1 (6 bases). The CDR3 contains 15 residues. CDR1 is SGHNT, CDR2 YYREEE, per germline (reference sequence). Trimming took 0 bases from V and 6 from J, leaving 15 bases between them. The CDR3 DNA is TGTGCCAGCAGCTTGGTTGCAGGGGAAGAGTCTGAAGCTTTCTTT. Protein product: CASSLVAGEESEAFF.

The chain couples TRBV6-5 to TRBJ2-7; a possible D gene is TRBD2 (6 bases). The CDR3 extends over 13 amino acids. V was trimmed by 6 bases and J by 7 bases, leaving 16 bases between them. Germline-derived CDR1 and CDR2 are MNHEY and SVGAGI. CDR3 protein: CASRRGSAGEQYF. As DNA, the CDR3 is TGTGCCAGCAGGAGGGGATCGGCGGGGGAGCAGTACTTC.

The CDR3 sequence: CAWSVGGAEKLFF. For the CDR3, the DNA is TGTGCCTGGAGTGTAGGCGGGGCTGAAAAACTGTTTTTT. V and J are TRBV30 and TRBJ1-4; D possibly corresponds to TRBD1 (5 bases). This CDR3 has 13 amino acids. CDR1 and CDR2 (germline): GTSNPN, SVGIG (reference sequence). The germline V and J ends were trimmed by 0 bases and 7 bases, with 9 bases remaining between them.

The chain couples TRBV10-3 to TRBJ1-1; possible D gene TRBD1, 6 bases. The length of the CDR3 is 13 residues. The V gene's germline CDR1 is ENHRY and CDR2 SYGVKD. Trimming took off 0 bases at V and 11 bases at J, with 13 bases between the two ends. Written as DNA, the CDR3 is TGTGCCATCAGTGAGTCGGATGTTCAGGGGGCTTTCTTT. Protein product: CAISESDVQGAFF.

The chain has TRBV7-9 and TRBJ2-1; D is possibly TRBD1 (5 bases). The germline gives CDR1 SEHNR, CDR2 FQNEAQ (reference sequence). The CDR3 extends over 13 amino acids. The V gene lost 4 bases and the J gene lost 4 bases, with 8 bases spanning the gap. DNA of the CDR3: TGTGCCAGCAGCTCCGGACATTACAATGAGCAGTTCTTC. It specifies CASSSGHYNEQFF.

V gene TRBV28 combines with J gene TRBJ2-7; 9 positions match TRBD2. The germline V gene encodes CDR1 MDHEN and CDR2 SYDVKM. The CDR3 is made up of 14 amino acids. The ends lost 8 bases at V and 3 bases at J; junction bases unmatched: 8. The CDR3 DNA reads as TGTGCCAGCTCCCACCAGACTAGCGGCTACGAGCAGTACTTC. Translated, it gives CASSHQTSGYEQYF.

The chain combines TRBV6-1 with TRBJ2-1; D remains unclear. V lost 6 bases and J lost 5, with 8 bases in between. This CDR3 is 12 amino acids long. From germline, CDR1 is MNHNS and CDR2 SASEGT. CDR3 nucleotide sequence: TGTGCCAGCAGGAAAGGAGACAATGAGCAGTTCTTC. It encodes CASRKGDNEQFF.